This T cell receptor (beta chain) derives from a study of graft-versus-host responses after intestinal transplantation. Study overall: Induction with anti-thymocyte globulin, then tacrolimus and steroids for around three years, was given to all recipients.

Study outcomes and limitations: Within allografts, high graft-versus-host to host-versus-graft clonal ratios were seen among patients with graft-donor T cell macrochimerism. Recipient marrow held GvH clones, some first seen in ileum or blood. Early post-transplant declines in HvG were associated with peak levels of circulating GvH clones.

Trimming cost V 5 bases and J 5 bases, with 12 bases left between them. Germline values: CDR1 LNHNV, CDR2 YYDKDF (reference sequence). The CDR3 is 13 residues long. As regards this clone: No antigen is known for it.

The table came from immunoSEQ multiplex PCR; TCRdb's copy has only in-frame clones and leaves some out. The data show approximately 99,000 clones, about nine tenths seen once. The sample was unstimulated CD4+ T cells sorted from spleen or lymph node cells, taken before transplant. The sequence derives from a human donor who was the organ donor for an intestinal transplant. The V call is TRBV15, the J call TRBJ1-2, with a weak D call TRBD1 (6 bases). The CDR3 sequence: CATSGSGHYGYTF. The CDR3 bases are TGTGCCACCAGCGGATCGGGACATTATGGCTACACCTTC.